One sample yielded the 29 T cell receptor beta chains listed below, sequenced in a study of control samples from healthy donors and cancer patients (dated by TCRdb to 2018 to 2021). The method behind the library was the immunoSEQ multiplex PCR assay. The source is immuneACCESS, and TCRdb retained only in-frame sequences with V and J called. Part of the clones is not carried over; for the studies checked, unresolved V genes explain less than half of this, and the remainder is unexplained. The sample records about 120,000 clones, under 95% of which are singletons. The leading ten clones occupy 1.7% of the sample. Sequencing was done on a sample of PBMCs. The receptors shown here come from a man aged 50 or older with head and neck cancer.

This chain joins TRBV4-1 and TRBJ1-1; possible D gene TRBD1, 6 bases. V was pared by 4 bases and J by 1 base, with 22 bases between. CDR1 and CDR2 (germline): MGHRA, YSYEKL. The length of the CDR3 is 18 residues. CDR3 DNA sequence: TGCGCCAGCAGCCGGAATGGGAAGGGCAGGGGAACGAACACTGAAGCTTTCTTT. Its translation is CASSRNGKGRGTNTEAFF.

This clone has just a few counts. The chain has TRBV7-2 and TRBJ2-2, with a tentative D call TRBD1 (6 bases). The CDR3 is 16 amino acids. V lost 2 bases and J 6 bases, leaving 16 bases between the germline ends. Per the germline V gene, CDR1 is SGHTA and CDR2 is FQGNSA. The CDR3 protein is CASSLRIDRRSGELFF. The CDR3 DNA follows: TGTGCCAGCAGCTTACGGATTGACAGGCGGTCCGGGGAGCTGTTTTTT.

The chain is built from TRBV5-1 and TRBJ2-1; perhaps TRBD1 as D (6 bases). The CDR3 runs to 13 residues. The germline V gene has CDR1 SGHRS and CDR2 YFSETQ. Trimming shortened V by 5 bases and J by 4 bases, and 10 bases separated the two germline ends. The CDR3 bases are TGCGCCAGCAGGTGGGACATATACAATGAGCAGTTCTTC. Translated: CASRWDIYNEQFF.

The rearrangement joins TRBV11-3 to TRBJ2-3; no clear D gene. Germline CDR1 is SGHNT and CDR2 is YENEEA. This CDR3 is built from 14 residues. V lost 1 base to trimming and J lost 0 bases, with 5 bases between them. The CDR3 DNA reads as TGTGCCAGCAGCTTAGGGATCAGCACAGATACGCAGTATTTT. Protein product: CASSLGISTDTQYF.

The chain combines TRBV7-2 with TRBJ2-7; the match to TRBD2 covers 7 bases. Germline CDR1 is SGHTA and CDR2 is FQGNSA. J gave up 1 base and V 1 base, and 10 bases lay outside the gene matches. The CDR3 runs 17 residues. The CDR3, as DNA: TGTGCCAGCAGCTTAGTGGGCGGGCGGGGGACTTCCTACGAGCAGTACTTC. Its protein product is CASSLVGGRGTSYEQYF.

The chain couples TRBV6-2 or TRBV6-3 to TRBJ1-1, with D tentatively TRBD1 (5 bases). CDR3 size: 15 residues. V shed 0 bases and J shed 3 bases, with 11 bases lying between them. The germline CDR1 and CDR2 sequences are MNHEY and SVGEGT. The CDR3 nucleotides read TGTGCCAGCAGTTACTCTCACGGGACGGACACTGAAGCTTTCTTT. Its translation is CASSYSHGTDTEAFF.

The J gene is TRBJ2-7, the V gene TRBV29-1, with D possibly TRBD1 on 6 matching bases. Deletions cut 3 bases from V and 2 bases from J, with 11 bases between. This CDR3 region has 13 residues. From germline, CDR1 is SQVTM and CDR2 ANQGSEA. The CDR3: CSVEGDNTYEQYF. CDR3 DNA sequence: TGCAGCGTTGAGGGGGACAACACCTACGAGCAGTACTTC.

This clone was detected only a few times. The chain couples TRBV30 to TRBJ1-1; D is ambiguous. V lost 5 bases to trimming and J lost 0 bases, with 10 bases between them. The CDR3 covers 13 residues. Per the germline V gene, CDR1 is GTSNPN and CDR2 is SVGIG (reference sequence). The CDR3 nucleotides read TGTGCCTGGGTGGAATTAATGAACACTGAAGCTTTCTTT. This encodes CAWVELMNTEAFF. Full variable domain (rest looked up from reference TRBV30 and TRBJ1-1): SQTIHQWPATLVQPVGSPLSLECTVEGTSNPNLYWYRQAAGRGLQLLFYSVGIGQISSEVPQNLSASRPQDRQFILSSKKLLLSDSGFYLCAWVELMNTEAFFGQGTRLTVV.

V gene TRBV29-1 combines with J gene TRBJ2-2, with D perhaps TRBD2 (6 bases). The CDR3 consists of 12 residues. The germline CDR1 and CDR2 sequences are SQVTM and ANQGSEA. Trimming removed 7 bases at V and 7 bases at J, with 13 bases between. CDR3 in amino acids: CSAESGDGELFF. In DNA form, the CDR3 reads TGCAGCGCCGAGTCGGGAGACGGGGAGCTGTTTTTT.

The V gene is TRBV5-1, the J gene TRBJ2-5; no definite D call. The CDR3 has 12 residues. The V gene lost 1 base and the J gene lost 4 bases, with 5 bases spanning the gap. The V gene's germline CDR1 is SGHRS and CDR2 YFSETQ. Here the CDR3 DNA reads TGCGCCAGCAGCTTGCGGGTAGAGACCCAGTACTTC. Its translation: CASSLRVETQYF. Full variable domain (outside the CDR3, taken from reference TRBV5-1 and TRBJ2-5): KAGVTQTPRYLIKTRGQQVTLSCSPISGHRSVSWYQQTPGQGLQFLFEYFSETQRNKGNFPGRFSGRQFSNSRSEMNVSTLELGDSALYLCASSLRVETQYFGPGTRLLVL.

CDR3 residues: CASSLTAGNDSKFF. CDR3 in DNA: TGCGCCAGCAGCTTAACAGCGGGGAATGATTCTAAGTTCTTC. The chain joins TRBV5-1 to TRBJ2-1; 7 bases fit TRBD2. Germline assignment: CDR1 SGHRS and CDR2 YFSETQ. The CDR3 consists of 14 residues. The V gene end was trimmed by 2 bases and the J gene end by 14 bases; junction bases not matched to a gene: 13.

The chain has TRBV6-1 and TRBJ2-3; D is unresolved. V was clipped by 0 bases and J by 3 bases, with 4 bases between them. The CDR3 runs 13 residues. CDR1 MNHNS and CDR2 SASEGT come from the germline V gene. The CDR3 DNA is TGTGCCAGCAGTGAAGCGTGGACAGATACGCAGTATTTT. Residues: CASSEAWTDTQYF.

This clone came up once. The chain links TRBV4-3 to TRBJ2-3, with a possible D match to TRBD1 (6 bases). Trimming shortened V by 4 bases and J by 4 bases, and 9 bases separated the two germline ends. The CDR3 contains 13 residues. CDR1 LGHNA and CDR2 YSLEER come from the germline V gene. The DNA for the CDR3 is TGCGCCAGCAGCCCGACAGGTCCAGATACGCAGTATTTT. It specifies CASSPTGPDTQYF.

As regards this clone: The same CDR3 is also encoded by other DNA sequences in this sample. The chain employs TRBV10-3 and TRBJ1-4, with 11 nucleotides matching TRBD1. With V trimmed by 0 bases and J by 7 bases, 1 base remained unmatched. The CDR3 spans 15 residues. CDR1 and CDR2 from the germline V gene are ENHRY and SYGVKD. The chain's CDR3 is CAISESGTGGEKLFF. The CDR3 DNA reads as TGTGCCATCAGTGAGTCTGGGACAGGGGGTGAAAAACTGTTTTTT.

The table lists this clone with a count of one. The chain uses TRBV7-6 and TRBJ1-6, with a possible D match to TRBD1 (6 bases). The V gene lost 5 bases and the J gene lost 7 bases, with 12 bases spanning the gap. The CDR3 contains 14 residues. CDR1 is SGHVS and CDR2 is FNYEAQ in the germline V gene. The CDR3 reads CASSPQGRNSPLHF. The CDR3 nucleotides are TGTGCCAGCAGCCCACAGGGCCGGAATTCACCCCTCCACTTT.

CDR3: CASSRLAGSYEQYF. The CDR3 region has the DNA TGTGCCAGCAGCAGACTAGCGGGCTCCTACGAGCAGTACTTC. The chain recombines TRBV2 with TRBJ2-7; the match to TRBD2 covers 10 bases. Germline V gene data show CDR1 as SNHLY and CDR2 as FYNNEI. This CDR3 spans 14 amino acids. Unmatched junction bases numbered 2, after V lost 6 bases and J lost 0 bases.

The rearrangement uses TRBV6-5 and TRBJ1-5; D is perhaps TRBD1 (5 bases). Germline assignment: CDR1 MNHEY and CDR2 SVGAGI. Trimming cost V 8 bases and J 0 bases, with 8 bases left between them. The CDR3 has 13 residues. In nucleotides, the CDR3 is TGTGCCAGCCTGACAGATAGCAATCAGCCCCAGCATTTT. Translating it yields CASLTDSNQPQHF.

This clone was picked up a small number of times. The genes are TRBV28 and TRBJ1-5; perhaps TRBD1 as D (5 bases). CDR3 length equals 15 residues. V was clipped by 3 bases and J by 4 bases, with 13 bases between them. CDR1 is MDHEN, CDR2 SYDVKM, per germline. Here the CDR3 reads CASSFPQGVNQPQHF. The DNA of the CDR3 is TGTGCCAGCAGTTTCCCCCAGGGAGTAAATCAGCCCCAGCATTTT.

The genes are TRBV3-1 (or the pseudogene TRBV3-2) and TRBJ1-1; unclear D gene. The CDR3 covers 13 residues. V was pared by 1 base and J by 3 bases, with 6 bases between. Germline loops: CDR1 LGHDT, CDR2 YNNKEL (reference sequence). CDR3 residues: CASSQVGYTEAFF. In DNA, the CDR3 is TGTGCCAGCAGCCAAGTAGGCTACACTGAAGCTTTCTTT.

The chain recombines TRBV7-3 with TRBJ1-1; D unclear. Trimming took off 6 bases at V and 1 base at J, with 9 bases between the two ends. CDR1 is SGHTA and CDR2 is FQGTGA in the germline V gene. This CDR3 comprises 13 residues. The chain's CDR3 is CASSLFENTEAFF. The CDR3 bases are TGTGCCAGCAGTCTTTTCGAGAACACTGAAGCTTTCTTT.

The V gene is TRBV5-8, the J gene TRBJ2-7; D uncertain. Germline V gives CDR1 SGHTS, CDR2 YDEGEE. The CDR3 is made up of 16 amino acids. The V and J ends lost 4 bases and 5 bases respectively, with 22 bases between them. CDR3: CASSAAGRALRNEQYF. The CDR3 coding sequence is TGTGCCAGCAGCGCTGCAGGAAGGGCGCTTCGGAACGAGCAGTACTTC.

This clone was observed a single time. The CDR3 bases are TGTGCCTGGAGTGGACAGGCCAATCAGCCCCAGCATTTT. Its protein product is CAWSGQANQPQHF. This rearrangement joins TRBV30 to TRBJ1-5; perhaps TRBD1 as D (6 bases). In germline, CDR1 is GTSNPN, CDR2 SVGIG (reference sequence). The CDR3 runs 13 residues. V lost 1 base to trimming and J lost 3 bases, with 7 bases between them.

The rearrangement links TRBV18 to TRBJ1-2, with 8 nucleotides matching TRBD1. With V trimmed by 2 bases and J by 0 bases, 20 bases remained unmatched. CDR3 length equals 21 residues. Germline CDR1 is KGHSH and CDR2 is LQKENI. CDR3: CASSPATTGFWTGRANYGYTF. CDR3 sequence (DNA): TGTGCCAGCTCACCAGCCACCACGGGGTTTTGGACAGGGAGAGCTAACTATGGCTACACCTTC.

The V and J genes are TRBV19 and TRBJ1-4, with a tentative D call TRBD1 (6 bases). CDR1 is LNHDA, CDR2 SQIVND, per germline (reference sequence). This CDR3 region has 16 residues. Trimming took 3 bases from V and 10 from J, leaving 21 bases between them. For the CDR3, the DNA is TGTGCCAGTAGTATGAGTATGGGGGGCGCGGTGCGAAAACTGTTTTTT. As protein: CASSMSMGGAVRKLFF.

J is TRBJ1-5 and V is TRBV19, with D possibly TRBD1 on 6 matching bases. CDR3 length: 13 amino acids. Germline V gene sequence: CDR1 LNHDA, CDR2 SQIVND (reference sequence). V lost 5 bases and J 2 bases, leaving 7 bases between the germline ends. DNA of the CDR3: TGTGCCAGTAGTCGACAGGGCAATCAGCCCCAGCATTTT. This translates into CASSRQGNQPQHF.

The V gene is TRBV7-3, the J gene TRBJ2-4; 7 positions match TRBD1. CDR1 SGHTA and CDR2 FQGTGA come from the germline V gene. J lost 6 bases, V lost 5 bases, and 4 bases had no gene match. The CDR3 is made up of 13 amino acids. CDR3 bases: TGTGCCAGCAGCCTCACAGGGGTAAACATTCAGTACTTC. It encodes CASSLTGVNIQYF.

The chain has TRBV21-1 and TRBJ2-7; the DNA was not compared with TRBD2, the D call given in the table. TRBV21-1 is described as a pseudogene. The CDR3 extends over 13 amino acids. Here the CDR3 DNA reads TGTGCCAGCAGCTTTGACGGGAACTACGAGCAGTACTTC. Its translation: CASSFDGNYEQYF.

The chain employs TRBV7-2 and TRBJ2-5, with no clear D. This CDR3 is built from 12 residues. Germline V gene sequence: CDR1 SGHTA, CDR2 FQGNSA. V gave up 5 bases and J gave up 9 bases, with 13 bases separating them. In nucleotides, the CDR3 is TGTGCCAGCAGCGGTATTATGGAGCCCCAGTACTTC. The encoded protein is CASSGIMEPQYF.

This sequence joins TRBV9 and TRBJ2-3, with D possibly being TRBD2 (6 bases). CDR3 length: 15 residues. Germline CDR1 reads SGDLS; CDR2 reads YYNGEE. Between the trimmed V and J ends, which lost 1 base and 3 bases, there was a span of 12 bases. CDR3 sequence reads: CASSVKRAGTDTQYF. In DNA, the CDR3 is TGTGCCAGCAGCGTAAAGCGGGCGGGGACAGATACGCAGTATTTT. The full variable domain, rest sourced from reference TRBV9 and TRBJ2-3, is DSGVTQTPKHLITATGQRVTLRCSPRSGDLSVYWYQQSLDQGLQFLIQYYNGEERAKGNILERFSAQQFPDLHSELNLSSLELGDSALYFCASSVKRAGTDTQYFGPGTRLTVL.